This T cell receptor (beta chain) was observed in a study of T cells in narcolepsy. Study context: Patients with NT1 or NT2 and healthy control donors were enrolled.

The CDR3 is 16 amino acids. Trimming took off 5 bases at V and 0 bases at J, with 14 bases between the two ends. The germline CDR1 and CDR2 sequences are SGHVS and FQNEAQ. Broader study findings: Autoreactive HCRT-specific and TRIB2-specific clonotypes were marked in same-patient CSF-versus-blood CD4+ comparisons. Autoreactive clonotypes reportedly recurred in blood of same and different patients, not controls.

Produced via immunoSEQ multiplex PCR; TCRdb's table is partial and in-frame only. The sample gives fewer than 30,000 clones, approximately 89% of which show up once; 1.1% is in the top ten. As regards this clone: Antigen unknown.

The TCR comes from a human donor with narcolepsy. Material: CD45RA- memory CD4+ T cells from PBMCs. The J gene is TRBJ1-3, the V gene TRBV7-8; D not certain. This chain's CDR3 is CASSPLAASSGNTIYF. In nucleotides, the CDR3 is TGTGCCAGCAGCCCCCTCGCCGCGAGCTCTGGAAACACCATATATTTT.